This entry lists 17 T cell receptor beta chains sequenced from one sample in a study of technical replicates of blood from several donors. Clones were read by immunoSEQ multiplex PCR, and TCRdb kept only the in-frame ones, dropping some. This sample has about 76,000 clones; 91% occur once, and the top ten carry 0.2% to 0.3%. The sample was T cells isolated from PBMCs. The source of these receptors is a human donor in good health.

This chain links TRBV19 with TRBJ1-1; TRBD1 matches at 7 bases. The CDR3 extends over 14 amino acids. V lost 4 bases to trimming and J lost 1 base; unmatched junction nucleotides: 3. CDR1 is LNHDA, CDR2 SQIVND, per germline (reference sequence). CDR3 region: CASSSRGRNTEAFF. The DNA of the CDR3 is TGTGCCAGTAGTAGCAGGGGGAGGAACACTGAAGCTTTCTTT.

The V gene is TRBV6-4, the J gene TRBJ1-5; TRBD1 agrees at 8 bases. Germline-derived CDR1 and CDR2 are MRHNA and SNTAGT. The V segment lost 2 bases and the J segment 4 bases; nucleotides outside the gene matches: 1. The CDR3 is made up of 14 amino acids. The CDR3 nucleotides read TGTGCCAGCAGTGACAGACAGGGGAATCAGCCCCAGCATTTT. It is translated as CASSDRQGNQPQHF.

This chain joins TRBV19 and TRBJ1-2; unclear D gene. This CDR3 has 15 residues. Trimming took off 4 bases at V and 8 bases at J, with 20 bases between the two ends. Germline values: CDR1 LNHDA, CDR2 SQIVND (reference sequence). CDR3 protein: CASSTVPPTGVGYTF. CDR3 DNA sequence: TGTGCCAGTAGTACAGTACCACCGACCGGGGTCGGCTACACCTTC.

The V gene is TRBV7-9, the J gene TRBJ1-5; the D gene is possibly TRBD1 (6 bases). This CDR3 comprises 13 residues. Germline V CDR1 and CDR2: SEHNR, FQNEAQ (reference sequence). V lost 4 bases to trimming and J lost 9 bases, with 13 bases between them. CDR3 nucleotides: TGTGCCAGCAGCTACTCACAGGGTCCGCCCCAGCATTTT. It encodes CASSYSQGPPQHF.

This rearrangement joins TRBV7-9 to TRBJ1-5; D gene ambiguous. The CDR3 is made up of 12 amino acids. The V end was cut by 4 bases, the J end by 7 bases, with 8 bases between. Germline V gives CDR1 SEHNR, CDR2 FQNEAQ (reference sequence). The CDR3 loop reads CASSSPSQPQHF. For the CDR3, the DNA is TGTGCCAGCAGCTCCCCATCCCAGCCCCAGCATTTT.

The CDR3, as DNA: TGCGCCAGCAGCCCGCTTTCTGGACAGGCCCTCTACGAGCAGTACTTC. Encoded protein: CASSPLSGQALYEQYF. This rearrangement joins TRBV4-1 to TRBJ2-7, with 7 bases identical to TRBD1. This CDR3 is built from 16 residues. With V trimmed by 4 bases and J by 3 bases, 12 bases remained unmatched. Germline V gene lookup returns CDR1 MGHRA and CDR2 YSYEKL.

The genes are TRBV30 and TRBJ2-2; D unclear. V was cut by 5 bases and J by 4 bases, with 5 bases left in between. The germline V gene has CDR1 GTSNPN and CDR2 SVGIG (reference sequence). The CDR3 is 11 amino acids. The CDR3 spells CAWSGTGELFF. The CDR3 DNA follows: TGTGCCTGGTCGGGCACCGGGGAGCTGTTTTTT.

The chain couples TRBV19 to TRBJ1-4; D gene uncertain. This CDR3 has 15 amino acids. The germline V and J ends were trimmed by 5 bases and 0 bases, with 10 bases remaining between them. The germline gives CDR1 LNHDA, CDR2 SQIVND (reference sequence). As DNA, the CDR3 is TGTGCCAGTAGTCTTAGAGATGCAACTAATGAAAAACTGTTTTTT. The encoded protein is CASSLRDATNEKLFF.

This clone was counted once. The chain combines TRBV10-2 with TRBJ1-4, with D hard to call. This CDR3 spans 11 amino acids. Per the germline V gene, CDR1 is WSHSY and CDR2 is SAAADI. V lost 3 bases and J 10 bases, leaving 6 bases between the germline ends. CDR3 sequence (DNA): TGCGCCAGCAGTGATCTCGGAAAACTGTTTTTT. Encoded protein: CASSDLGKLFF.

The chain joins TRBV6-6 to TRBJ2-3; 7 nucleotides line up with TRBD1. The CDR3 length is 16 residues. Germline assignment: CDR1 MNHNY and CDR2 SVGAGI (reference sequence). The trim removed 7 bases at V and 6 bases at J, leaving 16 bases unmatched. CDR3 protein: CASNHRGAPLLDTQYF. The DNA of the CDR3 is TGTGCCAGCAACCACAGGGGAGCACCGTTGCTTGATACGCAGTATTTT.

The chain couples TRBV27 to TRBJ2-1; weak D call: TRBD1 (5 bases). V shed 3 bases and J shed 3 bases, with 12 bases lying between them. Germline lookup yields CDR1 MNHEY and CDR2 SMNVEV (reference sequence). CDR3 length: 15 amino acids. As DNA, the CDR3 is TGTGCCAGCAGTTTCGCCGGCAGGGTCTACAATGAGCAGTTCTTC. This gives the protein CASSFAGRVYNEQFF.

J is TRBJ1-6 and V is TRBV6-4; D gene unclear. CDR3 length equals 15 residues. The V end was cut by 3 bases, the J end by 5 bases, with 11 bases between. The germline V gene has CDR1 MRHNA and CDR2 SNTAGT. The CDR3 nucleotides read TGTGCCAGCAGTGAATTACGGGTCGATAATTCACCCCTCCACTTT. Encoded protein: CASSELRVDNSPLHF.

The genes are TRBV11-2 and TRBJ1-1, with 7 bases identical to TRBD1. The CDR3 length is 13 residues. The V segment lost 3 bases and the J segment 7 bases; nucleotides outside the gene matches: 5. Germline V CDR1 and CDR2: SGHAT, FQNNGV. The CDR3 loop is CASSFLRDSEAFF. The CDR3 DNA follows: TGTGCCAGCAGCTTCCTCCGGGACAGTGAAGCTTTCTTT.

This clone has just a few counts. CDR3 sequence: CASSLAPELNTEAFF. CDR3 nucleotides: TGTGCCAGCAGCTTGGCCCCCGAACTGAACACTGAAGCTTTCTTT. This chain uses TRBV11-2 with TRBJ1-1; no firm D call. The CDR3 spans 15 residues. Germline V lookup: CDR1 SGHAT, CDR2 FQNNGV. V was shortened by 3 bases and J by 0 bases, with 11 bases between the two germline ends. The full variable domain, in which reference TRBV11-2 and TRBJ1-1 provide the parts outside the CDR3, is EAGVAQSPRYKIIEKRQSVAFWCNPISGHATLYWYQQILGQGPKLLIQFQNNGVVDDSQLPKDRFSAERLKGVDSTLKIQPAKLEDSAVYLCASSLAPELNTEAFFGQGTRLTVV.

The chain employs TRBV18 and TRBJ1-1, with no clear D. CDR1 and CDR2 from the germline V gene are KGHSH and LQKENI. The V end was cut by 6 bases, the J end by 3 bases, with 11 bases between. This CDR3 contains 13 residues. The CDR3, as DNA: TGTGCCAGCTCCCGCCTGAGGGACACTGAAGCTTTCTTT. This sequence encodes CASSRLRDTEAFF. The full variable domain, its missing parts supplied by reference TRBV18 and TRBJ1-1, is NAGVMQNPRHLVRRRGQEARLRCSPMKGHSHVYWYRQLPEEGLKFMVYLQKENIIDESGMPKERFSAEFPKEGPSILRIQQVVRGDSAAYFCASSRLRDTEAFFGQGTRLTVV.

The chain has TRBV7-9 and TRBJ1-1; 7 bases map to TRBD1. The CDR3 has 15 amino acids. V lost 6 bases and J lost 6; bases outside the gene matches: 13. Germline V gene data show CDR1 as SEHNR and CDR2 as FQNEAQ (reference sequence). This chain's CDR3 is CASRPLGRQGSEAFF. The CDR3, as DNA: TGTGCCAGCAGACCACTTGGGAGACAGGGTTCTGAAGCTTTCTTT.

This chain connects TRBV4-1 to TRBJ1-1; D might be TRBD1 (6 bases). CDR1 is MGHRA and CDR2 is YSYEKL in the germline V gene. The CDR3 contains 15 residues. V was cut by 3 bases and J by 1 base, with 12 bases left in between. The DNA of the CDR3 is TGCGCCAGCAGCCATTTCACAGGGACGAACACTGAAGCTTTCTTT. Its translation: CASSHFTGTNTEAFF.